A single sample gave rise to the 30 T cell receptor beta chains below, sequenced in a study of T cells expressing NK-cell markers. No DNA is given; TCRdb re-called the 5' RACE reads and lists each CDR3 protein once. The sample holds a few hundred thousand distinct CDR3 sequences. The specimen sequenced was blood T cells: a sorted CD56 or NKG2C T cell subset, CD4+ or CD8+ T cells, or bulk PBMC T cells (not recorded which). The receptor source for this set is a man aged 18-30 years in good health.

The V call is TRBV6-1, the J call TRBJ2-2; TCRdb designates TRBD2, a call that cannot be tested without DNA. CDR1 MNHNS and CDR2 SASEGT come from the germline V gene. The CDR3 is made up of 17 amino acids. CDR3 region: CASSQGTSGSTSGELFF.

V gene TRBV9 combines with J gene TRBJ2-6; the D gene TCRdb calls, TRBD1, cannot be checked with no DNA. The CDR3 runs to 16 residues. Per germline, CDR1 SGDLS and CDR2 YYNGEE. The chain's CDR3 is CASSSRAVSGANVLTF.

The V call is TRBV20-1, the J call TRBJ1-1; TCRdb designates TRBD1, a call that cannot be tested without DNA. Germline values: CDR1 DFQATT, CDR2 SNEGSKA (reference sequence). The CDR3 spans 15 residues. The CDR3 spells CSARAGTEVSTEAFF.

This CDR3 reads CASSPGSGVQPQHF. The chain joins TRBV12-3 or TRBV12-4 to TRBJ1-5; TCRdb reports TRBD1, a call that lacks DNA to check it against. The CDR3 is made up of 14 amino acids.

The chain couples TRBV12-3 or TRBV12-4 to TRBJ1-2. This CDR3 has 11 residues. Here the CDR3 reads CASSIGLRYTF.

The chain joins TRBV15 to TRBJ2-1; the D gene TCRdb calls, TRBD1, cannot be checked with no DNA. The CDR3 contains 16 residues. Germline CDR1 LNHNV, CDR2 YYDKDF (reference sequence). The CDR3 here is CATSRRGGSSYNEQFF.

The chain employs TRBV19 and TRBJ1-1; TCRdb's assignment of TRBD1 cannot be checked, as there is no DNA. The CDR3 contains 13 residues. CDR1 LNHDA and CDR2 SQIVND come from the germline V gene (reference sequence). The CDR3 spells CASGGRINTEAFF.

J is TRBJ2-1 and V is TRBV4-3. This CDR3 has 15 amino acids. Germline assignment: CDR1 LGHNA and CDR2 YSLEER. This CDR3 reads CASSPSYGSYNEQFF.

The genes are TRBV13 and TRBJ2-1; there is no DNA to check the TCRdb D call of TRBD1. Germline V gene sequence: CDR1 PRHDT, CDR2 FYEKMQ (reference sequence). The CDR3 length is 13 residues. The CDR3 sequence: CASSNGQKNEQFF.

The chain carries TRBV7-2 and TRBJ2-2; TCRdb indicates TRBD2, and absent DNA this call remains unverified. The V gene's germline CDR1 is SGHTA and CDR2 FQGNSA. CDR3 size: 17 residues. This CDR3 is CASTRYRDYPTTGELFF. The complete variable domain, with remaining parts taken from reference TRBV7-2 and TRBJ2-2, reads GAGVSQSPSNKVTEKGKDVELRCDPISGHTALYWYRQSLGQGLEFLIYFQGNSAPDKSGLPSDRFSAERTGGSVSTLTIQRTQQEDSAVYLCASTRYRDYPTTGELFFGEGSRLTVL.

This CDR3 is CAWSVRRDRYGYTF. V gene TRBV30 combines with J gene TRBJ1-2; TCRdb returns TRBD1, unconfirmable since there is no DNA. This CDR3 comprises 14 residues. Germline V gene lookup returns CDR1 GTSNPN and CDR2 SVGIG (reference sequence).

V and J are TRBV29-1 and TRBJ1-2; TCRdb outputs TRBD1, but without DNA this stays unchecked. The CDR3 loop spans 12 amino acids. CDR1 is SQVTM and CDR2 is ANQGSEA in the germline V gene. This chain's CDR3 is CSAERESGGYTF.

CDR3 amino acids: CASSSPGTGGVGANVLTF. The chain employs TRBV5-1 and TRBJ2-6; TCRdb selects TRBD1, and the lack of DNA leaves this call unchecked. CDR1 and CDR2 (germline): SGHRS, YFSETQ. This CDR3 has 18 amino acids.

The rearrangement joins TRBV28 to TRBJ1-1; the TRBD1 assignment by TCRdb is unverifiable without DNA. This CDR3 is built from 13 residues. Germline V gene sequence: CDR1 MDHEN, CDR2 SYDVKM. The CDR3 is CASGGQANTEAFF.

This chain uses TRBV24-1 with TRBJ2-1; TCRdb picks TRBD2, but there is no DNA to check that call. The CDR3 contains 20 residues. CDR1 and CDR2 from the germline V gene are KGHDR and SFDVKD. The CDR3 sequence is CATSDELPGLAGGSYNEQFF.

CDR3: CASRMTGNTDTQYF. The chain joins TRBV5-1 to TRBJ2-3; the D call of TRBD1 rests on TCRdb alone, since no DNA is present to check it. This CDR3 has 14 residues. CDR1 is SGHRS and CDR2 is YFSETQ in the germline V gene.

The chain combines TRBV12-3 or TRBV12-4 with TRBJ2-7; TCRdb returns TRBD1, unconfirmable since there is no DNA. The CDR3 length is 14 residues. The CDR3: CASSLTGQRHEQYF.

The chain carries TRBV6-5 and TRBJ2-2; the TRBD2 assignment by TCRdb is unverifiable without DNA. Per germline, CDR1 MNHEY and CDR2 SVGAGI. The CDR3 is made up of 14 amino acids. The CDR3 protein is CASGFPGPGGELFF.

J is TRBJ2-4 and V is TRBV20-1. The CDR3 spans 15 residues. Per the germline V gene, CDR1 is DFQATT and CDR2 is SNEGSKA (reference sequence). The CDR3 loop reads CSASPLTRAKNIQYF.

The J gene is TRBJ2-7, the V gene TRBV28; absent DNA, TCRdb's TRBD2 call cannot be checked. This CDR3 has 13 residues. From germline, CDR1 is MDHEN and CDR2 SYDVKM. CDR3 sequence reads: CASSRTRSYEQYF.

This chain links TRBV12-3 or TRBV12-4 with TRBJ1-5. The CDR3 is made up of 13 amino acids. CDR3 protein: CASSLFGSQPQHF.

The V and J genes are TRBV7-9 and TRBJ2-5; TCRdb reports TRBD1, a call that lacks DNA to check it against. Per germline, CDR1 SEHNR and CDR2 FQNEAQ (reference sequence). The CDR3 has 14 amino acids. The CDR3 reads CASSIGQGRRIQYF.

This chain joins TRBV7-9 and TRBJ2-2; TCRdb's D gene call, TRBD2, goes unchecked for lack of DNA. The CDR3 is made up of 14 amino acids. CDR1 is SEHNR, CDR2 FQNEAQ, per germline (reference sequence). CDR3 residues: CASILAGEIGELFF.

The chain combines TRBV7-9 with TRBJ2-2; the TCRdb call, TRBD2, lacks DNA for checking. The germline V gene encodes CDR1 SEHNR and CDR2 FQNEAQ (reference sequence). This CDR3 spans 17 amino acids. The chain's CDR3 is CASSSGTSGRAAGELFF. The full variable domain, completed using reference TRBV7-9 and TRBJ2-2, is DTGVSQNPRHKITKRGQNVTFRCDPISEHNRLYWYRQTLGQGPEFLTYFQNEAQLEKSRLLSDRFSAERPKGSFSTLEIQRTEQGDSAMYLCASSSGTSGRAAGELFFGEGSRLTVL.

The rearrangement joins TRBV7-2 to TRBJ2-7; TCRdb returns TRBD2, unconfirmable since there is no DNA. This CDR3 is built from 14 residues. The V gene's germline CDR1 is SGHTA and CDR2 FQGNSA. The CDR3 region is CASSLDGERREQYF. The whole variable domain, filled in from reference TRBV7-2 and TRBJ2-7, reads GAGVSQSPSNKVTEKGKDVELRCDPISGHTALYWYRQSLGQGLEFLIYFQGNSAPDKSGLPSDRFSAERTGGSVSTLTIQRTQQEDSAVYLCASSLDGERREQYFGPGTRLTVT.

The CDR3 region is CASSQVRDRLGIQYF. The chain links TRBV14 to TRBJ2-4; the TCRdb D gene call, TRBD1, has no DNA to confirm it. The CDR3 sequence is 15 residues long. Germline V gene lookup returns CDR1 SGHDN and CDR2 FVKESK.

The CDR3 loop is CASSPGLSDGQFF. The V and J genes are TRBV7-9 and TRBJ2-1; TCRdb returns TRBD2, unconfirmable since there is no DNA. Germline CDR1 reads SEHNR; CDR2 reads FQNEAQ (reference sequence). The CDR3 covers 13 residues.

This sequence joins TRBV6-1 and TRBJ1-6. The CDR3 spans 13 residues. Germline CDR1 reads MNHNS; CDR2 reads SASEGT. The CDR3 sequence is CASSEAVNSPLHF.

The CDR3 loop reads CASSQDGREQFF. The rearrangement joins TRBV4-3 to TRBJ2-1; lacking DNA, the TRBD1 call made by TCRdb goes unchecked. In germline, CDR1 is LGHNA, CDR2 YSLEER. CDR3 length equals 12 residues.

This chain joins TRBV12-5 and TRBJ2-3; the D call from TCRdb, TRBD1, cannot be confirmed without DNA. Per the germline V gene, CDR1 is LGHNT and CDR2 is FRNRAP. The CDR3 spans 13 residues. CDR3 sequence reads: CASGGRVHDTQYF.